The clone carrying this T cell receptor beta chain came up once. Antigen unknown. Trimming pared 0 bases from V and 5 bases from J, leaving 22 bases between. Germline values: CDR1 LGHNA, CDR2 YSLEER. The CDR3 consists of 18 residues. The entry originates in a study of beta chain features in type 1 diabetes. Study-level results: Moderate yet significant TCRB CDR3 shortening was seen in Type 1 diabetes patients in all four CD4+ subsets. It was not settled here whether HLA type affects TCRB rearrangement. VDJ junctions in type 1 diabetes patients carried more deletions and fewer insertions.

One heparinised draw, averaging about 116 mL, was taken per donor. Without exception, sorted populations had purity beyond 98%. Expressed TCRB transcripts were sequenced after all isolated RNA was converted to cDNA. Sequenced by immunoSEQ multiplex PCR; TCRdb stores in-frame clones only, minus some. The repertoire includes under 400,000 clones, 10% to 15% of them detected once, and about 0.01% sits in the top ten. V gene TRBV4-3 combines with J gene TRBJ1-2; D not certain. Sample: naive CD4+ T cells from blood. The receptor was isolated from a woman under 30 with type 1 diabetes. The CDR3 DNA reads TGCGCCAGCAGCCAAGATGTTGCAGGCATTGTAGGTCGTTATGGCTACACCTTC. This gives the protein CASSQDVAGIVGRYGYTF.